The rows below give T cell receptor beta chains drawn from one sample of a study of lymphopenia after photon versus proton radiotherapy. TCRdb keeps only in-frame clones here, not all; method: immunoSEQ multiplex PCR. The top ten hold 3% to 3.5% of the sample, which has about 12,000 clones, around 90% seen once. The sample consisted of peripheral blood, taken from a patient treated with proton-based radiotherapy. These receptors were taken from a man aged 55-75 years with pancreatic cancer. Both conserved end residues are part of each CDR3. The order of the fields is CDR3 length, D gene, J gene, V gene, clone size, CDR3 protein, CDR3 DNA. D genes are given only for firm matches. Size values are once, few and many counts, or a class for expanded clones, and some rows have none.

>16|TRBD2|TRBJ2-3|TRBV15|-
CATSSPGREGRNTQYF
TGTGCCACCAGCTCTCCAGGGAGGGAGGGCCGAAATACGCAGTATTTT
>15|-|TRBJ1-6|TRBV28|-
CASSLYRGGSSPLHF
TGTGCCAGCAGTTTATACCGGGGCGGGAGTTCACCCCTCCACTTT
>13|-|TRBJ1-1|TRBV7-7|-
CASSSHVAAEAFF
TGTGCTAGCAGCTCCCACGTAGCCGCTGAAGCTTTCTTT
>15|-|TRBJ1-1|TRBV19|once
CASSFLTAGRTEAFF
TGTGCCAGTAGTTTCCTGACAGCCGGAAGGACTGAAGCTTTCTTT
>11|-|TRBJ2-2|TRBV25-1|-
CASSEFGELFF
TGTGCCAGCAGTGAGTTCGGGGAGCTGTTTTTT
>12|-|TRBJ2-7|TRBV6-4|-
CASSDSTGEQYF
TGTGCCAGCAGTGACTCCACCGGCGAGCAGTACTTC
>13|-|TRBJ2-2|TRBV25-1|-
CASRTANTGELFF
TGTGCCAGCCGGACAGCGAACACCGGGGAGCTGTTTTTT
>18|TRBD2|TRBJ2-7|TRBV9|-
CASSVDGLPGLAGYEQYF
TGTGCCAGCAGCGTAGACGGGTTACCGGGACTAGCGGGATACGAGCAGTACTTC
>18|TRBD2|TRBJ2-2|TRBV4-1|-
CASSRLGLAGSNTGELFF
TGCGCCAGCAGCCGATTGGGACTAGCGGGATCGAACACCGGGGAGCTGTTTTTT
>13|-|TRBJ1-2|TRBV29-1|-
CSVEGVRNYGYTF
TGCAGCGTTGAGGGGGTCAGAAACTATGGCTACACCTTC
>14|-|TRBJ1-2|TRBV2|-
CASSDTAGIRGYTF
TGTGCCAGCAGTGACACGGCGGGTATCCGCGGCTACACCTTC
>15|-|TRBJ1-2|TRBV18|few
CASSTGQFGNYGYTF
TGTGCCAGCTCAACAGGACAGTTCGGGAACTATGGCTACACCTTC
>15|-|TRBJ1-4|TRBV28|-
CASSSGSATNEKLFF
TGTGCCAGCAGTTCGGGCTCAGCAACTAATGAAAAACTGTTTTTT
>15|TRBD2|TRBJ2-7|TRBV6-5|-
CASSPTSGGVYEQYF
TGTGCCAGCAGTCCGACTAGCGGGGGGGTCTACGAGCAGTACTTC
>13|-|TRBJ2-3|TRBV15|-
CATSRDLGDTQYF
TGTGCCACCAGCAGAGATCTCGGAGATACGCAGTATTTT
>15|TRBD2|TRBJ2-1|TRBV9|-
CASSVDSGSGNEQFF
TGTGCCAGCAGCGTAGATAGCGGGAGTGGCAATGAGCAGTTCTTC
>15|TRBD2|TRBJ2-7|TRBV7-9|-
CASSFPSGNAYEQYF
TGTGCCAGCAGCTTCCCTAGCGGGAACGCCTACGAGCAGTACTTC
>14|-|TRBJ2-7|TRBV6-5|-
CASNVLGAVAEQYF
TGTGCCAGCAATGTTCTAGGGGCGGTGGCCGAGCAGTACTTC
>15|TRBD1|TRBJ2-5|TRBV4-2|-
CASSLARGPEETQYF
TGTGCCAGCAGCTTGGCCAGGGGGCCGGAAGAGACCCAGTACTTC
>15|TRBD1|TRBJ1-2|TRBV5-6|-
CASSLAGQGRGGYTF
TGTGCCAGCAGCTTGGCCGGACAGGGGAGGGGTGGCTACACCTTC
>15|-|TRBJ1-5|TRBV7-7|-
CASSLELCWDQPQHF
TGTGCTAGCAGCTTAGAGCTCTGTTGGGATCAGCCCCAGCATTTT
>15|TRBD1|TRBJ1-2|TRBV5-4|-
CASSLEGGGGYGYTF
TGTGCCAGCAGCTTGGAAGGGGGCGGCGGCTATGGCTACACCTTC
>15|-|TRBJ2-1|TRBV7-8|-
CASSLRDLRYNEQFF
TGTGCCAGCAGCTTAAGGGACTTAAGATACAATGAGCAGTTCTTC
>13|-|TRBJ1-3|TRBV7-6|-
CASSSGSGNTIYF
TGTGCCAGCAGCTCCGGCTCTGGAAACACCATATATTTT
>12|-|TRBJ2-1|TRBV7-9|-
CASSLIFGEQFF
TGTGCCAGCAGCCTCATATTTGGTGAGCAGTTCTTC
>12|-|TRBJ2-7|TRBV7-2|-
CASSFYLSGQYF
TGTGCCAGCAGCTTCTATTTGTCCGGGCAGTACTTC
>18|-|TRBJ2-7|TRBV7-2|-
CASSVPPGGTVNGHEQYF
TGTGCCAGCAGCGTACCGCCGGGGGGGACAGTAAATGGGCACGAGCAGTACTTC
>15|TRBD1|TRBJ1-1|TRBV28|-
CASSLTGTLNTEAFF
TGTGCCAGCAGTTTGACAGGGACCCTGAACACTGAAGCTTTCTTT
>10|-|TRBJ2-7|TRBV20-1|once
CSALSYEQYF
TGCAGTGCCCTCTCCTACGAGCAGTACTTC
>16|TRBD2|TRBJ2-5|TRBV15|-
CATSRHAPGGSETQYF
TGTGCCACCAGCAGACACGCCCCGGGGGGGTCGGAGACCCAGTACTTC
>13|-|TRBJ2-7|TRBV6-6|once
CATSRVVMYEQYF
TGTGCCACCTCCAGGGTAGTAATGTACGAGCAGTACTTC
>13|-|TRBJ2-3|TRBV11-2|-
CASSHAASDTQYF
TGTGCCAGCAGTCACGCTGCTAGCGATACGCAGTATTTT
>12|-|TRBJ1-3|TRBV28|-
CASSLLKDTIYF
TGTGCCAGCAGTTTACTGAAGGACACCATATATTTT